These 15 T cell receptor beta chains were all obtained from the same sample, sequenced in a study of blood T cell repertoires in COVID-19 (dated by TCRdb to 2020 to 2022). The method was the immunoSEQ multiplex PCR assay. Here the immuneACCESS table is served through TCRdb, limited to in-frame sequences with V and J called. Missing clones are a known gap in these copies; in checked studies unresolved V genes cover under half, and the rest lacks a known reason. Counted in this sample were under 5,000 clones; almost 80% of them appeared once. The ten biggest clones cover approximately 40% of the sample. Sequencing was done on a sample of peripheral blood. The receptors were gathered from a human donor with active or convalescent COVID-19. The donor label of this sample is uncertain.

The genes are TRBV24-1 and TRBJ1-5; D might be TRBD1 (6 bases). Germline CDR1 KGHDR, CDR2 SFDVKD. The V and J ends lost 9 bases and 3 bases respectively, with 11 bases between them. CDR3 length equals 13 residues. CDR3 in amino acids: CATSHRDNQPQHF. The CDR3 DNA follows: TGTGCCACCTCTCACAGGGACAATCAGCCCCAGCATTTT.

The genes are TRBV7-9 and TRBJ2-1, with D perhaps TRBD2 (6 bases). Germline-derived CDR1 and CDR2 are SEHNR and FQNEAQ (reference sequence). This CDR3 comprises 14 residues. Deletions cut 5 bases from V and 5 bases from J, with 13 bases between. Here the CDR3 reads CASSVGVADNEQFF. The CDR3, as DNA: TGTGCCAGCAGCGTTGGGGTAGCGGACAATGAGCAGTTCTTC.

The CDR3 region is CASSTPGQAIYEQYF. CDR3 nucleotides: TGTGCCAGCAGTACGCCGGGACAGGCCATCTACGAGCAGTACTTC. The chain joins TRBV6-5 to TRBJ2-7; 8 nucleotides align to TRBD1. In germline, CDR1 is MNHEY, CDR2 SVGAGI. This CDR3 contains 15 residues. Trimming removed 5 bases from V and 3 bases from J; junction bases left unmatched: 9.

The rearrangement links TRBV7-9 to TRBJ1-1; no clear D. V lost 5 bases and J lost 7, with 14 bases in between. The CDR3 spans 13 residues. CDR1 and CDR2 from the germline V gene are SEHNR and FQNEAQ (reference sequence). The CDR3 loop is CASSRVDYSEAFF. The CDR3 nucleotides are TGTGCCAGCAGCAGGGTTGATTACAGTGAAGCTTTCTTT.

DNA of the CDR3: TGTGCCAGCTCACCAGGGCAGGTGGGTGAGCAGTTCTTC. It codes for CASSPGQVGEQFF. The J gene is TRBJ2-1, the V gene TRBV18; D is unresolved. Trimming took 2 bases from V and 9 from J, leaving 11 bases between them. Germline assignment: CDR1 KGHSH and CDR2 LQKENI. The CDR3 has 13 amino acids.

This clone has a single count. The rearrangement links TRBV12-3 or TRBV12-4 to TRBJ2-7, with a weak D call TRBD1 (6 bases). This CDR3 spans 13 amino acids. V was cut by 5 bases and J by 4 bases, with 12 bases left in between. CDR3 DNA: TGTGCCAGCAGTCGCACAGGGAAATACGAGCAGTACTTC. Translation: CASSRTGKYEQYF.

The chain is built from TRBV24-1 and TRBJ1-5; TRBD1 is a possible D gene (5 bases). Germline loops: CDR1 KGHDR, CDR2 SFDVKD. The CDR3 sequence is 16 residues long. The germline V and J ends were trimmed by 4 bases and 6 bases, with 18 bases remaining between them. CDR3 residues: CATSDKRQPSSQPQHF. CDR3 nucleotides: TGTGCCACCAGTGACAAGAGACAGCCTTCTAGTCAGCCCCAGCATTTT.

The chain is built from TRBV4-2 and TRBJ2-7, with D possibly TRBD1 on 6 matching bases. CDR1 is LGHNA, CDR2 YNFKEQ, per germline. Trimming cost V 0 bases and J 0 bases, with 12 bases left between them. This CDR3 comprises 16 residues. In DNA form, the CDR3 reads TGTGCCAGCAGCCAAGACCCGGGACAAGTCTCCTACGAGCAGTACTTC. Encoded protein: CASSQDPGQVSYEQYF.

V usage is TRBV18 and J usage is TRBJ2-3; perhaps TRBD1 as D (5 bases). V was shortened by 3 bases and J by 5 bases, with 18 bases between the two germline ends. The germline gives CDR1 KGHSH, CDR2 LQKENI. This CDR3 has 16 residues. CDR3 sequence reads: CASSPPSRLGVDTQYF. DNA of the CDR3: TGTGCCAGCTCACCCCCCTCGCGGCTAGGGGTAGATACGCAGTATTTT.

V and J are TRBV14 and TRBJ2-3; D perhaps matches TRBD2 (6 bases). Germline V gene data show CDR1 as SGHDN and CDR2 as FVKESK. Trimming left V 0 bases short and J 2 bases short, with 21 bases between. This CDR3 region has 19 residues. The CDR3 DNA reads TGTGCCAGCAGCCAAGATCCGCCCCGTTCGGAGGGCCTCACAGATACGCAGTATTTT. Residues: CASSQDPPRSEGLTDTQYF.

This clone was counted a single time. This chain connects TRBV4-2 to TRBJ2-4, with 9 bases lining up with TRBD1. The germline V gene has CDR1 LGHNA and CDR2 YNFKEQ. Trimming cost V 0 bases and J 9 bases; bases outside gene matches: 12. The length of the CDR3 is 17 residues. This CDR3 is CASSQDPRDRAIGIQYF. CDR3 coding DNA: TGTGCCAGCAGCCAAGACCCCCGGGACAGGGCAATCGGCATTCAGTACTTC.

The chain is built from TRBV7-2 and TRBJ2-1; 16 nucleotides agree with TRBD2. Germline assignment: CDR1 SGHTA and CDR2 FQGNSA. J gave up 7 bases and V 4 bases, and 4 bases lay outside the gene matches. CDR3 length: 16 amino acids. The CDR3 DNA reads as TGTGCCAGCAGCTCGGGACTAGCGGGAGGGGAAAATGAGCAGTTCTTC. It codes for CASSSGLAGGENEQFF.

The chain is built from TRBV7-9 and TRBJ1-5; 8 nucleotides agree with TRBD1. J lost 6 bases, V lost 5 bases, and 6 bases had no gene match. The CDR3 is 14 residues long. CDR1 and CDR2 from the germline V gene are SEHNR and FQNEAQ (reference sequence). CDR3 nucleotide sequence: TGTGCCAGCAGCACGACAGGGGAGGTTCAGCCCCAGCATTTT. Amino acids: CASSTTGEVQPQHF.

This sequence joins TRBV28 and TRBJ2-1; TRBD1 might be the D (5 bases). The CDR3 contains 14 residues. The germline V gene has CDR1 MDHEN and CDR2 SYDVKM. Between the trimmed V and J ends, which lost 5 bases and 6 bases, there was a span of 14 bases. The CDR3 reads CASSPLGQGNEQFF. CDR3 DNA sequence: TGTGCCAGCAGTCCCTTGGGGCAGGGCAATGAGCAGTTCTTC.

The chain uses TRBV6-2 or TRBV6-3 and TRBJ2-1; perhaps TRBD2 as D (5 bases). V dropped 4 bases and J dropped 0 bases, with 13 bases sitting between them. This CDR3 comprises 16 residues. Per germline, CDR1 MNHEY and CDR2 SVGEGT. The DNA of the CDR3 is TGTGCCAGCAGTTCCCCCCTAGCCAGCTCCTACAATGAGCAGTTCTTC. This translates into CASSSPLASSYNEQFF.